The 24 T cell receptor beta chains listed next were all sequenced from one sample in a study of blood T cell repertoires in COVID-19. Sequencing was performed with immunoSEQ multiplex PCR; in TCRdb, only in-frame clones are kept and a portion is missing. Of about 180,000 clones in the sample, over 80% were seen once. The sample was peripheral blood. These receptors were collected from a woman aged 40 to 55 with COVID-19, enrolled during active disease.

This sequence joins TRBV7-2 and TRBJ2-3; maybe TRBD2 (6 bases). Trimming took off 5 bases at V and 5 bases at J, with 11 bases between the two ends. Germline loops: CDR1 SGHTA, CDR2 FQGNSA. CDR3 length: 13 residues. The CDR3 spells CASSTGLVDTQYF. CDR3 bases: TGTGCCAGCAGCACGGGACTTGTAGATACGCAGTATTTT.

In this sample, this clone turned up once. V and J are TRBV23-1 and TRBJ2-4, with TRBD2 as a possible D gene (5 bases). TRBV23-1 is an open reading frame whose function is uncertain. V shed 6 bases and J shed 5 bases, with 17 bases lying between them. CDR3 length: 15 residues. The CDR3 DNA is TGCGCCAGCAGCCCCGGGGTAGCGTGGGAAAACATTCAGTACTTC. Translating it yields CASSPGVAWENIQYF.

The chain combines TRBV2 with TRBJ1-5; no definite D call. CDR3 length: 15 amino acids. V lost 8 bases and J 11 bases, leaving 25 bases between the germline ends. Germline values: CDR1 SNHLY, CDR2 FYNNEI. The CDR3 nucleotides are TGTGCCAGCGGCCCCATGAACAGCGGGATCGCTACCCAGCATTTT. Amino acid sequence: CASGPMNSGIATQHF.

This clone was found once. The chain carries TRBV20-1 and TRBJ2-3; TRBD1 matches 10 bases. Germline loops: CDR1 DFQATT, CDR2 SNEGSKA (reference sequence). Germline trimming cut 3 bases from V and 6 bases from J; bases unmatched to any gene: 9. The CDR3 contains 15 residues. This CDR3 is CSASVGTGVEDTQYF. CDR3 nucleotides: TGCAGTGCTAGTGTGGGGACAGGGGTGGAGGATACGCAGTATTTT.

This clone has a handful of counts. The rearrangement joins TRBV7-3 to TRBJ2-3; D unclear. Germline V lookup: CDR1 SGHTA, CDR2 FQGTGA. The V gene lost 4 bases and the J gene lost 0 bases, with 11 bases spanning the gap. The CDR3 sequence is 15 residues long. The CDR3 nucleotides are TGTGCCAGCAGCTCCGAGAGCGTTAGCACAGATACGCAGTATTTT. Its protein product is CASSSESVSTDTQYF.

The chain couples TRBV25-1 to TRBJ1-2; weak D call: TRBD1 (6 bases). Germline CDR1 is MGHDK and CDR2 is SYGVNS. V lost 6 bases and J lost 3, with 17 bases in between. The CDR3 spans 15 residues. The CDR3 DNA reads as TGTGCCAGCAGAGAAACAGGGATTATTGACTATGGCTACACCTTC. Its translation is CASRETGIIDYGYTF.

This clone was observed once. The genes are TRBV6-5 and TRBJ2-2; 8 nucleotides line up with TRBD1. Germline loops: CDR1 MNHEY, CDR2 SVGAGI. J lost 1 base, V lost 6 bases, and 4 bases had no gene match. The CDR3 runs 15 residues. This chain's CDR3 is CASRSGGLNTGELFF. CDR3 DNA sequence: TGTGCCAGCAGGTCAGGGGGCCTGAACACCGGGGAGCTGTTTTTT.

The gene calls are TRBV5-6 and TRBJ2-7; D might be TRBD2 (6 bases). V was pared by 2 bases and J by 1 base, with 13 bases between. The CDR3 spans 15 residues. CDR1 and CDR2 (germline): SGHDT, YYEEEE. For the CDR3, the DNA is TGTGCCAGCAGCTTTCGGGACTTAGGGTCCTACGAGCAGTACTTC. Translated, it gives CASSFRDLGSYEQYF.

This clone was detected only a few times. The chain recombines TRBV2 with TRBJ2-5, with D tentatively TRBD2 (5 bases). The CDR3 totals 14 residues. The V gene's germline CDR1 is SNHLY and CDR2 FYNNEI. Trimming removed 6 bases at V and 1 base at J, with 12 bases between. In DNA form, the CDR3 reads TGTGCCAGCAGCGGAGCACGGGGCCAAGAGACCCAGTACTTC. It specifies CASSGARGQETQYF.

The chain links TRBV7-2 to TRBJ1-4; D may be TRBD1 (5 bases). Germline V CDR1 and CDR2: SGHTA, FQGNSA. The CDR3 covers 14 residues. Trimming left V 1 base short and J 7 bases short, with 10 bases between. The CDR3 here is CASSLDGRGEKLFF. The CDR3, as DNA: TGTGCCAGCAGCTTAGACGGGAGGGGTGAAAAACTGTTTTTT.

The CDR3 is CASSELQGGGANEKLFF. The CDR3, as DNA: TGTGCCAGCAGTGAACTTCAAGGCGGGGGGGCTAATGAAAAACTGTTTTTT. This chain joins TRBV25-1 and TRBJ1-4, with D maybe TRBD1 (5 bases). CDR1 MGHDK and CDR2 SYGVNS come from the germline V gene. Trimming removed 2 bases from V and 3 bases from J, with 16 bases in between. The CDR3 totals 17 residues.

The J gene is TRBJ2-3, the V gene TRBV6-5; 8 bases map to TRBD2. J gave up 3 bases and V 2 bases, and 4 bases lay outside the gene matches. CDR3 length: 15 residues. Germline assignment: CDR1 MNHEY and CDR2 SVGAGI. The CDR3, as DNA: TGTGCCAGCAGTTACATGGCGGGAGGTACAGATACGCAGTATTTT. It yields the protein CASSYMAGGTDTQYF.

The V and J genes are TRBV12-3 or TRBV12-4 and TRBJ1-6, with D possibly TRBD1 on 5 matching bases. The CDR3 totals 12 residues. V was shortened by 1 base and J by 16 bases, with 11 bases between the two germline ends. DNA of the CDR3: TGTGCCAGCAGTTTAGTGACGGGGGTTCTCCACTTT. Translation: CASSLVTGVLHF.

This rearrangement joins TRBV9 to TRBJ1-1; no clear D gene. The CDR3 contains 13 residues. Germline assignment: CDR1 SGDLS and CDR2 YYNGEE. V lost 4 bases to trimming and J lost 3 bases, with 10 bases between them. CDR3 protein: CASSRGGDTEAFF. For the CDR3, the DNA is TGTGCCAGCAGCCGGGGAGGAGACACTGAAGCTTTCTTT.

The genes are TRBV2 and TRBJ2-7; 8 bases agree with TRBD2. The CDR3 loop spans 14 amino acids. Germline V gene data show CDR1 as SNHLY and CDR2 as FYNNEI. The J segment lost 7 bases and the V segment lost 2 bases, leaving 7 bases of the junction unmatched. The CDR3 DNA is TGTGCCAGCAGTGAAAACGGGAGGGGAGGAGAGCAGTACTTC. As protein: CASSENGRGGEQYF.

The chain is built from TRBV11-2 and TRBJ1-3, with 10 nucleotides matching TRBD1. The CDR3 spans 16 residues. Trimming removed 1 base from V and 4 bases from J; junction bases left unmatched: 4. Germline V gene lookup returns CDR1 SGHAT and CDR2 FQNNGV. This chain's CDR3 is CASSLAGTGVGNTIYF. The CDR3 region has the DNA TGTGCCAGCAGCTTAGCCGGGACAGGGGTGGGAAACACCATATATTTT.

This clone has only one observation. The V and J genes are TRBV7-3 and TRBJ2-7, with D uncertain. This CDR3 has 13 residues. Per germline, CDR1 SGHTA and CDR2 FQGTGA. Trimming shortened V by 3 bases and J by 9 bases, and 15 bases separated the two germline ends. Here the CDR3 reads CASSFFAFERQYF. Here the CDR3 DNA reads TGTGCCAGCAGCTTCTTTGCCTTCGAGAGGCAGTACTTC.

The chain joins TRBV27 to TRBJ2-1; weak D call: TRBD1 (6 bases). V was trimmed by 0 bases and J by 10 bases, leaving 13 bases between them. There are 14 residues in the CDR3. CDR1 and CDR2 (germline): MNHEY, SMNVEV (reference sequence). CDR3: CASSLSRGTAEQFF. The CDR3 nucleotides read TGTGCCAGCAGTTTATCGAGGGGGACGGCCGAGCAGTTCTTC.

This rearrangement joins TRBV7-8 to TRBJ1-5; 7 bases align to TRBD1. The ends lost 3 bases at V and 5 bases at J; junction bases unmatched: 19. This CDR3 is 19 amino acids long. Per the germline V gene, CDR1 is SGHVS and CDR2 is FQNEAQ. The CDR3 region is CASSFEGGPSMVSDQPQHF. The CDR3 DNA sequence: TGTGCCAGCAGCTTTGAAGGGGGCCCCAGTATGGTATCGGATCAGCCCCAGCATTTT.

The genes are TRBV12-3 or TRBV12-4 and TRBJ1-2; D remains ambiguous. The CDR3 spans 13 residues. Between the trimmed V and J ends, which lost 3 bases and 3 bases, there was a span of 8 bases. The CDR3 DNA is TGTGCCAGCAGTTTCCCCCCTGACTATGGCTACACCTTC. Its protein is CASSFPPDYGYTF.

The chain couples TRBV28 to TRBJ2-7, with a possible D match to TRBD1 (6 bases). Germline-derived CDR1 and CDR2 are MDHEN and SYDVKM. The CDR3 is 14 residues long. V was pared by 5 bases and J by 1 base, with 12 bases between. CDR3: CASSTTGWSYEQYF. CDR3 in DNA: TGTGCCAGCAGTACCACAGGGTGGTCCTACGAGCAGTACTTC.

The chain has TRBV5-1 and TRBJ2-1; D is ambiguous. Germline CDR1 is SGHRS and CDR2 is YFSETQ. The CDR3 has 14 amino acids. Trimming shortened V by 3 bases and J by 1 base, and 8 bases separated the two germline ends. The CDR3 coding sequence is TGCGCCAGCAGCTCCGCGGAATCCTACAATGAGCAGTTCTTC. Amino acid sequence: CASSSAESYNEQFF.

V and J are TRBV9 and TRBJ1-6; 7 nucleotides align to TRBD1. The V gene's germline CDR1 is SGDLS and CDR2 YYNGEE. J lost 6 bases, V lost 4 bases, and 16 bases had no gene match. There are 18 residues in the CDR3. The CDR3 reads CASSPRGRPGQLNSPLHF. DNA of the CDR3: TGTGCCAGCAGCCCCCGTGGGCGGCCGGGACAGCTTAATTCACCCCTCCACTTT. Full variable domain (outside the CDR3, taken from reference TRBV9 and TRBJ1-6): DSGVTQTPKHLITATGQRVTLRCSPRSGDLSVYWYQQSLDQGLQFLIQYYNGEERAKGNILERFSAQQFPDLHSELNLSSLELGDSALYFCASSPRGRPGQLNSPLHFGNGTRLTVT.

This chain uses TRBV29-1 with TRBJ2-1, with 9 nucleotides matching TRBD2. The CDR3 has 15 residues. CDR1 SQVTM and CDR2 ANQGSEA come from the germline V gene. With V trimmed by 0 bases and J by 7 bases, 7 bases remained unmatched. The chain's CDR3 is CSVEDRGGAENEQFF. The DNA for the CDR3 is TGCAGCGTTGAAGACCGCGGGGGGGCCGAGAATGAGCAGTTCTTC.